This T cell receptor beta chain emerged from a study of blood T cell repertoires in COVID-19. Study-wide background: The samples span acute and convalescent COVID-19 from the United States, Italy and Spain. T cells, B-cell-depleted T cells, or PBMCs provided the cDNA or gDNA that served as material.

Source study methods: Estimated nucleated cell counts came from reference gene primer amplification. Profiled with immunoSEQ multiplex PCR; TCRdb holds only in-frame clones, not every one. From that table come the V and J calls and clone size; the DNA was used to work out D and trimming. The sample yields more than 120,000 clones, about 86% seen once. Germline CDR1 LNHNV, CDR2 YYDKDF (reference sequence). The CDR3 has 15 amino acids. The V and J ends lost 1 base and 4 bases, in that order; junction bases with no gene match: 2. The clonotype originates from a woman aged 45-60 years with active or convalescent COVID-19. The genes are TRBV15 and TRBJ2-1; 9 nucleotides match TRBD2. Material: peripheral blood. CDR3 bases: TGTGCCACCAGCAGAGCTGCGGGAGGGTACAATGAGCAGTTCTTC. As protein: CATSRAAGGYNEQFF.